The TCR beta chain described here comes from a study of monozygotic twins with inflammatory bowel disease. The template-switching step introduced UMIs that carried a 6-nucleotide sample barcode. Each CDR3 protein gets one entry in TCRdb, which reprocessed the 5' RACE reads and gives no DNA. This sample lists just over 300,000 distinct CDR3 sequences; its ten largest clones have 5.6%. Germline-derived CDR1 and CDR2 are SGHTA and FQGNSA. This CDR3 is built from 14 residues. Whole-study findings and limits: Individual T cell subtypes were not distinguishable. Repertoire similarity was not found to differ between concordant and discordant twins, possibly from limited power.

A note on this clonotype: Its antigen is unidentified.

Each donor supplied roughly 2.4 ml of blood. The specimen sequenced was blood. The genes are TRBV7-2 and TRBJ2-1. The origin of this receptor is a human donor with ulcerative colitis or Crohn's disease, or a healthy co-twin of an affected twin (not recorded which). The CDR3 is CASSLDVANNEQFF.